This entry is about one T cell receptor (beta chain). The antigen is not known. The sample belongs to a study of T cell responses to AZD1222 COVID-19 vaccine. Study-level points and caveats: Among spike-specific TCRs, nearly half reportedly target unmutated variant regions. Vaccine-related CD4 TCRs covered spike, predominating at 160-218 and 743-854. The study found Spike-specific TCR breadth and depth rose after two AZD1222 doses. Donors, mostly white British, included more females; clonal diversity was possibly underestimated.

Per the germline V gene, CDR1 is KGHSH and CDR2 is LQKENI. V lost 2 bases, J lost 2 bases, and 13 bases lay in between. CDR3 length: 17 residues. The assay was immunoSEQ multiplex PCR, and TCRdb's table has in-frame clones only and misses some. The sample has 140,000 to 150,000 clones; 80% to 90% are singletons. The starting material was peripheral blood, obtained on day 0 of AZD1222 vaccination. This clonotype was sampled from an adult in good health. The chain links TRBV18 to TRBJ2-6; perhaps D is TRBD1 or TRBD2 (5 bases each). The CDR3 is CASSPGTPGTGANVLTF. In nucleotides, the CDR3 is TGTGCCAGCTCACCAGGGACGCCAGGAACTGGGGCCAACGTCCTGACTTTC.